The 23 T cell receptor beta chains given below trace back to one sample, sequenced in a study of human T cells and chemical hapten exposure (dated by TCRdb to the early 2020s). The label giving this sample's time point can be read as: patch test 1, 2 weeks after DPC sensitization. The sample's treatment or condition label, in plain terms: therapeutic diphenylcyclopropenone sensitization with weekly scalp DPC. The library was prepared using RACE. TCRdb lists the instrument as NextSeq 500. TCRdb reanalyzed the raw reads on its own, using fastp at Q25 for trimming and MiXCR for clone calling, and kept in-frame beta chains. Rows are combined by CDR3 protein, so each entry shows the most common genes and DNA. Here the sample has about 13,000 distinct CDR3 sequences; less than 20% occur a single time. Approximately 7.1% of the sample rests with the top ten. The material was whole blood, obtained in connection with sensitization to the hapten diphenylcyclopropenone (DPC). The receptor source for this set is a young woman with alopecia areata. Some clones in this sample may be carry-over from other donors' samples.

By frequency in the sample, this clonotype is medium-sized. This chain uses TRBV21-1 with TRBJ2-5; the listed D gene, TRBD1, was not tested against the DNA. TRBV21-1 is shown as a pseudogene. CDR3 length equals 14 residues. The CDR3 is CASTTPRDRETQYF. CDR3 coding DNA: TGTGCCAGCACGACCCCTAGAGATCGAGAGACCCAGTACTTC.

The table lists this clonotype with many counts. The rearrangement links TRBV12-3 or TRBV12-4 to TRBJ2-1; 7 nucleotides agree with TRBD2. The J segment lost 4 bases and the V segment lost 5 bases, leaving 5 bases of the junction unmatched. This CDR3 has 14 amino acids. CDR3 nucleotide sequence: TGTGCCAGCAGTCTGGGGGGGAGATACAATGAGCAGTTCTTC. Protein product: CASSLGGRYNEQFF.

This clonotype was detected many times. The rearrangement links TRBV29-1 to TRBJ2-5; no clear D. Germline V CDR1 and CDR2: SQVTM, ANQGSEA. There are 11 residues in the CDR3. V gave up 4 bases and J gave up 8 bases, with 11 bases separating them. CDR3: CSVVYGNTQYF. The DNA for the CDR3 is TGCAGCGTTGTTTATGGCAATACCCAGTACTTC.

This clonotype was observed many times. The chain's CDR3 is CSARPPGLGVEQYV. The CDR3 DNA follows: TGCAGTGCTAGACCTCCGGGACTAGGGGTCGAGCAGTACGTC. The chain is built from TRBV20-1 and TRBJ2-7; TRBD2 agrees at 8 bases. The CDR3 is 14 amino acids. The V and J ends lost 2 bases and 6 bases, in that order; junction bases with no gene match: 9. Germline assignment: CDR1 DFQATT and CDR2 SNEGSKA (reference sequence).

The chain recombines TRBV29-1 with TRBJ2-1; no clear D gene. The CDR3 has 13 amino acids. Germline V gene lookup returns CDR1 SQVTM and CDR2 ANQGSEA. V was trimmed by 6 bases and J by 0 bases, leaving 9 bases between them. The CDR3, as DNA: TGCAGCGTCAAGTCTAGCTCCTACAATGAGCAGTTCTTC. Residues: CSVKSSSYNEQFF.

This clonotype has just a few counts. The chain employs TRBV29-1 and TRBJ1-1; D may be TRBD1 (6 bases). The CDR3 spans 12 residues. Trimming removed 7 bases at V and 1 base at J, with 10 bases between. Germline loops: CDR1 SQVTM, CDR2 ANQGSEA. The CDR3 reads CSAGQRNTEAFF. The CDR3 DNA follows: TGCAGCGCTGGACAGAGGAACACTGAAGCTTTCTTT.

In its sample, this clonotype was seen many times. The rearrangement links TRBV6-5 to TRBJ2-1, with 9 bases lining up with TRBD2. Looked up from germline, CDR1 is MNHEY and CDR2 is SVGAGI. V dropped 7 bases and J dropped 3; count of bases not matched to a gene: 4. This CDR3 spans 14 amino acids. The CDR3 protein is CASKASGDYNEQFF. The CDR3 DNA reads TGTGCCAGCAAGGCTAGCGGGGACTACAATGAGCAGTTCTTC.

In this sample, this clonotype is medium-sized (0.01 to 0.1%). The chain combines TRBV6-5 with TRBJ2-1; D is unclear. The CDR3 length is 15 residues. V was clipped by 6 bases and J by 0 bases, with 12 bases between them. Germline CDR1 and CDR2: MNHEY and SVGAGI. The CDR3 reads CASRPGMSSYNEQFF. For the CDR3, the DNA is TGTGCCAGCAGACCCGGAATGAGCTCCTACAATGAGCAGTTCTTC.

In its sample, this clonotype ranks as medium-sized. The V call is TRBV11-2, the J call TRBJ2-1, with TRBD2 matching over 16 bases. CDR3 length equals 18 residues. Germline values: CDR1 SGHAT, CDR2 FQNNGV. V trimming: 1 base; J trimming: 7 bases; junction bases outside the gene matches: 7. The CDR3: CASSLVGLAGGPRNEQFF. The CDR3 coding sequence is TGTGCCAGCAGCTTAGTGGGACTAGCGGGAGGGCCGAGAAATGAGCAGTTCTTC.

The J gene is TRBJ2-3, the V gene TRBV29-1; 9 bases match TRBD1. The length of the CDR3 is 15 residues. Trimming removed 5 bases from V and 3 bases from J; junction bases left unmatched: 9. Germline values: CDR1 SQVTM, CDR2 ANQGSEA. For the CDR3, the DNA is TGCAGCGTTCGACTCGGACAGGGGAGGACAGATACGCAGTATTTT. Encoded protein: CSVRLGQGRTDTQYF.

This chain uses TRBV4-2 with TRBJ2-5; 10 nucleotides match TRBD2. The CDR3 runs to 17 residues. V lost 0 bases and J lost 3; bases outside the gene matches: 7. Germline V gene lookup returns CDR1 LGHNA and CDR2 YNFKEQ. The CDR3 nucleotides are TGTGCCAGCAGCCAAGATGGAAGCGGGGGGGCCGAAGAGACCCAGTACTTC. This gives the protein CASSQDGSGGAEETQYF.

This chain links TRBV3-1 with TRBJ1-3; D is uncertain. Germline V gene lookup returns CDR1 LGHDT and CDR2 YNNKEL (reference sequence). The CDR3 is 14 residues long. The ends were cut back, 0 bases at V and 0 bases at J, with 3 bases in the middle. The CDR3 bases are TGTGCCAGCAGCCAAGAGTTCTCTGGAAACACCATATATTTT. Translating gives CASSQEFSGNTIYF.

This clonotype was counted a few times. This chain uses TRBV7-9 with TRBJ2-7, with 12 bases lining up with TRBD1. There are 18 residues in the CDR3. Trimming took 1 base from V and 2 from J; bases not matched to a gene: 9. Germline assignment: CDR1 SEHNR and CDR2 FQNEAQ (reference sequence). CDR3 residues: CASSLGGTGGPITYEQYF. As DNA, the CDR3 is TGTGCCAGCAGCTTAGGCGGGACAGGGGGCCCCATTACCTACGAGCAGTACTTC.

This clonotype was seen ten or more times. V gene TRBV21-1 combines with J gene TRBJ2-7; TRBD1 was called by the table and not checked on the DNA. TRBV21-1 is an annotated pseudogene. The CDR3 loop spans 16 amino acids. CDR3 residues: CASSKVGVGPTYEQYV. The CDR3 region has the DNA TGTGCCAGCAGCAAAGTGGGGGTGGGACCCACCTACGAGCAGTACGTC.

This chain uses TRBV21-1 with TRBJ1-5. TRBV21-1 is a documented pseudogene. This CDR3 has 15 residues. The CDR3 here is CAKGEGPTSNQPQHF. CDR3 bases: TGTGCCAAGGGGGAGGGACCGACTAGCAATCAGCCCCAGCATTTT.

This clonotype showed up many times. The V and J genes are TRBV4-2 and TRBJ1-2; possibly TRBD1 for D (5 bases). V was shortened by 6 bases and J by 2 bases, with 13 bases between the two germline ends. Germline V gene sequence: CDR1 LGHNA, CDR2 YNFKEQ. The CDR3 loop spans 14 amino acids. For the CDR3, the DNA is TGTGCCAGCAGTCCCCTGGAGGGGAACTATGGCTACACCTTC. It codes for CASSPLEGNYGYTF.

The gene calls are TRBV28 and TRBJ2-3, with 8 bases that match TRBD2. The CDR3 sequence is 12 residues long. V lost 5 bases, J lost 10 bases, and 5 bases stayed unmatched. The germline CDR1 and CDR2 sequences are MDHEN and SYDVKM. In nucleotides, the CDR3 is TGTGCCAGCAGTACCGGACTAGCCGCGCAGTATTTT. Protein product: CASSTGLAAQYF.

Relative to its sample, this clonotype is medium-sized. This chain's CDR3 is CASSPTGANSPLHF. The CDR3 region has the DNA TGTGCCAGCAGTCCGACAGGGGCAAATTCACCCCTCCACTTT. The chain combines TRBV3-1 with TRBJ1-6; 8 nucleotides line up with TRBD1. There are 14 residues in the CDR3. V shed 6 bases and J 7 bases; nucleotides not matched to a gene: 5. Per the germline V gene, CDR1 is LGHDT and CDR2 is YNNKEL (reference sequence). The full variable domain, completed using reference TRBV3-1 and TRBJ1-6, is DTAVSQTPKYLVTQMGNDKSIKCEQNLGHDTMYWYKQDSKKFLKIMFSYNNKELIINETVPNRFSPKSPDKAHLNLHINSLELGDSAVYFCASSPTGANSPLHFGNGTRLTVT.

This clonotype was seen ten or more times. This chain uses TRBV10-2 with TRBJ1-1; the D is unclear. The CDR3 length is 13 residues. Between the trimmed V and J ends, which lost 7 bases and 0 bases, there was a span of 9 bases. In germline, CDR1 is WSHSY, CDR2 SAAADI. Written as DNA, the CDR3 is TGCGCCAGCACAGAGACCATGAACACTGAAGCTTTCTTT. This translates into CASTETMNTEAFF.

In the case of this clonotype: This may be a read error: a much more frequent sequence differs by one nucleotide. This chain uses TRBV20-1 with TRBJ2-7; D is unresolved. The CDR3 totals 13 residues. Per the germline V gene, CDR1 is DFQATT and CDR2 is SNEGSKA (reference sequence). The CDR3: CSAGDGRNHQQYV. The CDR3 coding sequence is TGCAGTGCTGGAGATGGCAGGAACCATCAGCAGTACGTC.

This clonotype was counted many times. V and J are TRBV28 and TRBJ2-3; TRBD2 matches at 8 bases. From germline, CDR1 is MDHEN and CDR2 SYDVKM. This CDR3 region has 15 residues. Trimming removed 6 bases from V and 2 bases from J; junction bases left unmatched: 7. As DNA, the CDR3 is TGTGCCAGCAGGGTAGCGCGGGGGGACACAGATACGCAGTATTTT. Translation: CASRVARGDTDTQYF.

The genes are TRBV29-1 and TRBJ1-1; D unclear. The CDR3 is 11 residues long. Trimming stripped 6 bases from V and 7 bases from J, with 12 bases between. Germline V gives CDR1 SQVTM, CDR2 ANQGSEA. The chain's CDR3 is CSVGGRGEAFF. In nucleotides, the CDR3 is TGCAGCGTGGGCGGCCGTGGTGAAGCTTTCTTT.

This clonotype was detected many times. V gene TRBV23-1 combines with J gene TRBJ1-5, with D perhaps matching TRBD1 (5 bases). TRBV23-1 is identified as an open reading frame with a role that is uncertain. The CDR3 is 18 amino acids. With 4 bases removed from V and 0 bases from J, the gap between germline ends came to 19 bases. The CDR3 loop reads CASSPTPNGHFSNQPQHF. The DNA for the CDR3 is TGCGCCAGCAGTCCGACCCCCAATGGACATTTTAGCAATCAGCCCCAGCATTTT.